This TCR beta chain is from a study of T cells in Graves' hyperthyroidism and ophthalmopathy. Study-level points and caveats: Ophthalmopathy was predicted by the model a median of approximately 6 months ahead of onset.

Amplification targeted TCR beta CDR3 regions from RNA transcripts. HTBI primers drove first-round RT-PCR of the TCR CDR3. Using its own MiXCR run on the multiplex PCR reads, TCRdb lists one record per CDR3 protein. Among about 700,000 distinct CDR3 sequences listed, around 15% were seen once. In germline, CDR1 is ENHRY, CDR2 SYGVKD. V lost 3 bases, J lost 3 bases, and 9 bases stayed unmatched. This CDR3 has 17 residues. This clonotype was counted many times. Antigen specificity is unknown. The sample was blood. The V call is TRBV10-3, the J call TRBJ1-1; TRBD1 aligns across 11 bases. The sequence derives from a woman between 18 and 29 years old with Graves' hyperthyroidism. CDR3 sequence: CAISDPRDRGRDTEAFF. CDR3 nucleotide sequence: TGTGCCATCAGTGACCCTAGGGACAGGGGGAGAGACACTGAAGCTTTCTTT.